One and the same sample provided the 5 T cell receptor beta chains below, sequenced in a study of T cells in Graves' hyperthyroidism and ophthalmopathy. There were TCR beta CDR3 regions amplified from RNA transcripts. When the TCR CDR3 underwent first-round RT-PCR, the HTBI primer set was used. MiXCR, run by TCRdb on the multiplex PCR reads, gives a single entry per CDR3 protein. The sample includes more than 350,000 distinct CDR3 sequences, approximately 14% seen only once; the top ten take 15% to 20%. The source material was blood. The receptors derive from a woman younger than 45 with Graves' ophthalmopathy.

This clonotype was picked up many times. CDR3 sequence reads: CAWSVSETHSGANVLTF. CDR3 coding DNA: TGTGCCTGGAGTGTGTCCGAGACGCACTCTGGGGCCAACGTCCTGACTTTC. The chain is built from TRBV30 and TRBJ2-6; D gene uncertain. The CDR3 is made up of 17 amino acids. The V and J ends lost 0 bases and 0 bases respectively, with 12 bases between them. Germline V CDR1 and CDR2: GTSNPN, SVGIG (reference sequence).

This clonotype has a count of ten or more. The rearrangement uses TRBV30 and TRBJ1-5; maybe TRBD1 (5 bases). Germline assignment: CDR1 GTSNPN and CDR2 SVGIG (reference sequence). CDR3 length: 15 amino acids. Trimming cost V 3 bases and J 2 bases, with 14 bases left between them. CDR3 sequence reads: CAWSQGTGGNQPQHF. CDR3 sequence (DNA): TGTGCCTGGAGCCAAGGGACGGGGGGCAATCAGCCCCAGCATTTT.

The chain carries TRBV19 and TRBJ2-1; 11 bases fit TRBD2. CDR1 is LNHDA and CDR2 is SQIVND in the germline V gene (reference sequence). J gave up 0 bases and V 3 bases, and 7 bases lay outside the gene matches. The CDR3 length is 18 residues. The CDR3 DNA sequence: TGTGCCAGTAGTATCCGGCTAGCGGGGGGTCTCTCCTACAATGAGCAGTTCTTC. Translation gives CASSIRLAGGLSYNEQFF.

This chain joins TRBV9 and TRBJ1-2; D possibly corresponds to TRBD1 (5 bases). This CDR3 contains 16 residues. The germline gives CDR1 SGDLS, CDR2 YYNGEE. V lost 0 bases to trimming and J lost 3 bases, with 15 bases between them. CDR3 loop: CASSVEEGLGYYGYTF. The CDR3 nucleotides are TGTGCCAGCAGCGTAGAAGAGGGGTTGGGGTACTATGGCTACACCTTC.

This clonotype was detected only a few times. The CDR3 bases are TGTGCCAGCAGCTTAACAGATAACTATGGCTACACCTTC. Its protein product is CASSLTDNYGYTF. V gene TRBV5-5 combines with J gene TRBJ1-2; D gene uncertain. V was clipped by 2 bases and J by 1 base, with 6 bases between them. The CDR3 has 13 residues. Germline CDR1 and CDR2: SGHKS and YYEKEE (reference sequence).